These 8 T cell receptor beta chains originate from one sample sequenced in a study of cytomegalovirus exposure and HLA in healthy donors. This PCR relied on a set of 60 Vbeta primers and 13 Jbeta primers. The protocol was immunoSEQ multiplex PCR, while the TCRdb copy is restricted to in-frame clones and leaves out a portion. The sample has approximately 160,000 clones; roughly four fifths are singletons. The specimen sequenced was PBMCs. The receptors were sampled from a woman aged 40-49 years in good health and CMV-seronegative.

The chain links TRBV5-1 to TRBJ2-5; 7 bases agree with TRBD2. Germline V gene lookup returns CDR1 SGHRS and CDR2 YFSETQ. V lost 3 bases, J lost 1 base, and 3 bases stayed unmatched. CDR3 length: 14 residues. CDR3 residues: CASSWDYFQETQYF. CDR3 sequence (DNA): TGCGCCAGCAGCTGGGACTATTTCCAAGAGACCCAGTACTTC.

This clone occurred a few times. The CDR3, as DNA: TGTGCCATAGGGCAGGGAGATACGCAGTATTTT. Protein: CAIGQGDTQYF. This chain connects TRBV10-3 to TRBJ2-3, with D possibly TRBD1 on 5 matching bases. Per the germline V gene, CDR1 is ENHRY and CDR2 is SYGVKD. The CDR3 covers 11 residues. V lost 9 bases and J lost 5, with 9 bases in between.

The chain joins TRBV5-1 to TRBJ1-2, with D possibly being TRBD1 (5 bases). CDR3 length: 10 amino acids. V was pared by 9 bases and J by 11 bases, with 14 bases between. Germline assignment: CDR1 SGHRS and CDR2 YFSETQ. CDR3: CATRREGYTF. The CDR3 nucleotides are TGCGCCACCAGGCGGGAGGGGTACACCTTC.

In this sample, this clone turned up once. The chain combines TRBV30 with TRBJ2-3; possible D gene TRBD1, 5 bases. The CDR3 loop spans 14 amino acids. V lost 0 bases and J lost 1, with 8 bases in between. Germline CDR1 GTSNPN, CDR2 SVGIG (reference sequence). As DNA, the CDR3 is TGTGCCTGGAGTGTTGTAGGGGGCACAGATACGCAGTATTTT. Translation: CAWSVVGGTDTQYF. The variable domain in full, completed from reference TRBV30 and TRBJ2-3, reads SQTIHQWPATLVQPVGSPLSLECTVEGTSNPNLYWYRQAAGRGLQLLFYSVGIGQISSEVPQNLSASRPQDRQFILSSKKLLLSDSGFYLCAWSVVGGTDTQYFGPGTRLTVL.

The genes are TRBV6-1 and TRBJ2-3; 8 bases are a match to TRBD2. With 11 bases clipped from V and 5 bases from J, the junction kept 12 bases outside the gene matches. The CDR3 runs to 14 residues. CDR1 MNHNS and CDR2 SASEGT come from the germline V gene. CDR3 nucleotides: TGTGCCGGGGCGGCGGGAGGACCAGTAGATACGCAGTATTTT. Amino acids: CAGAAGGPVDTQYF.

J is TRBJ2-2 and V is TRBV5-1; no reliable D call. V shed 4 bases and J shed 4 bases, with 14 bases lying between them. Looked up from germline, CDR1 is SGHRS and CDR2 is YFSETQ. This CDR3 contains 15 residues. In nucleotides, the CDR3 is TGCGCCAGCAGCCCGTCCGAGGTTTCCACCGGGGAGCTGTTTTTT. Translated: CASSPSEVSTGELFF.

The genes are TRBV10-3 and TRBJ2-7; 14 bases are a match to TRBD2. The CDR3 is made up of 15 amino acids. The trim removed 4 bases at V and 6 bases at J, leaving 5 bases unmatched. CDR1 and CDR2 from the germline V gene are ENHRY and SYGVKD. The CDR3 loop reads CAISAGLAGDVEQYF. CDR3 coding DNA: TGTGCCATCAGTGCGGGACTAGCGGGAGATGTCGAGCAGTACTTC.

The chain couples TRBV10-3 to TRBJ2-4; possible D gene TRBD1, 6 bases. Trimming removed 3 bases from V and 1 base from J, with 16 bases in between. This CDR3 comprises 17 residues. CDR1 is ENHRY, CDR2 SYGVKD, per germline. CDR3 sequence: CAISDPAQGPAKNIQYF. The CDR3 nucleotides read TGTGCCATCAGTGACCCGGCCCAGGGGCCGGCCAAAAACATTCAGTACTTC.